This T cell receptor (beta chain) was profiled in a study of PD-L1 blockade in urothelial cancer. Background on the study: Before enrollment, 0 to 3 chemotherapy regimens had been given to patients. Blood underwent analysis 3 weeks (second dose) and 6 weeks after treatment began. General observations from the study: Better survival was predicted by below-median pretreatment blood TCR clonality.

Between 1 and 8 samples, pretreatment and on-treatment, were given by each patient. On this clone: What it binds is not known.

Germline V gene sequence: CDR1 MNHEY, CDR2 SMNVEV (reference sequence). The CDR3 consists of 18 residues. V lost 5 bases and J lost 7; bases outside the gene matches: 19. Sequencing used immunoSEQ multiplex PCR; TCRdb keeps in-frame clones, though not all of them. Of tens of thousands of clones listed, roughly 87% are singletons. The sequencing here drew on PBMCs, taken around atezolizumab (anti-PD-L1) treatment. The receptor was derived from a man in his sixties or seventies with urothelial cancer. The gene calls are TRBV27 and TRBJ2-2; 7 bases align to TRBD2. CDR3 sequence: CASSPLGAGVKEDGELFF. In DNA form, the CDR3 reads TGTGCCAGCAGTCCTTTGGGCGCGGGAGTCAAGGAAGACGGGGAGCTGTTTTTT.